The 17 T cell receptor beta chains reported below all come from one sample, sequenced in a study of breast tumors, draining lymph nodes, adjacent tissues. TCRdb re-analysed the multiplex PCR reads in MiXCR, keeping a single row per CDR3 protein. The top ten clones hold 1.1% of a sample with about 300,000 distinct CDR3 sequences, roughly 31% of them seen once. The lymph nodes were axillary draining lymph nodes from breast cancer patients. The sequencing sample was made of axillary lymph node tissue. Receptor source: a female donor with breast cancer. Some clones in this sample may be carry-over from other donors' samples.

This clonotype came up a few times. The chain combines TRBV6-5 with TRBJ2-2; D possibly uses TRBD1 or TRBD2 (5 bases each). This CDR3 is built from 16 residues. In germline, CDR1 is MNHEY, CDR2 SVGAGI. Trimming pared 3 bases from V and 4 bases from J, leaving 15 bases between. CDR3 bases: TGTGCCAGCAGTTATCGGGGCCCCCGGGGCACCGGGGAGCTGTTTTTT. It is translated as CASSYRGPRGTGELFF.

The table lists this clonotype with many counts. The chain combines TRBV6-1 with TRBJ2-6; no reliable D call. Trimming took 8 bases from V and 0 from J, leaving 5 bases between them. The CDR3 contains 13 residues. The germline V gene encodes CDR1 MNHNS and CDR2 SASEGT. The CDR3 DNA follows: TGTGCCAGCGAGAACTCTGGGGCCAACGTCCTGACTTTC. This sequence encodes CASENSGANVLTF.

This clonotype occurred many times. The chain carries TRBV10-1 and TRBJ2-7; no definite D call. Trimming took 2 bases from V and 3 from J, leaving 11 bases between them. There are 14 residues in the CDR3. Germline V lookup: CDR1 WNHNN, CDR2 SYGVQD (reference sequence). CDR3 in DNA: TGCGCCAGCAGTGAGAGACCCCGGAGCTACGAGCAGTACTTC. It translates to CASSERPRSYEQYF.

In regard to this clonotype: This could be a read error, since a much larger clone is one nucleotide away. The chain has TRBV20-1 and TRBJ2-7; TRBD1 aligns across 11 bases. V was clipped by 8 bases and J by 4 bases; unmatched bases: 13. CDR1 is DFQATT and CDR2 is SNEGSKA in the germline V gene (reference sequence). CDR3 length: 15 amino acids. The DNA of the CDR3 is TGCAGTACTATAGACCGGGACAGGGGGATTTACGAGCAGTACTTC. Translation gives CSTIDRDRGIYEQYF.

In its sample, this clonotype was seen many times. In nucleotides, the CDR3 is TGTGCCAGCAGCTTGGAATTGGCGGGTGGCAATCAGCCCCAGCATTTT. Amino acids: CASSLELAGGNQPQHF. The chain couples TRBV5-5 to TRBJ1-5; D remains ambiguous. V was pared by 0 bases and J by 2 bases, with 12 bases between. Germline CDR1 is SGHKS and CDR2 is YYEKEE (reference sequence). The CDR3 sequence is 16 residues long.

This clonotype was recorded at least ten times. This chain's CDR3 is CASRRQGGDSPLHF. CDR3 DNA: TGCGCCAGCAGACGACAGGGGGGGGATTCACCCCTCCACTTT. The chain is built from TRBV5-1 and TRBJ1-6, with 9 bases that match TRBD1. The CDR3 covers 14 residues. Per germline, CDR1 SGHRS and CDR2 YFSETQ. J gave up 8 bases and V 5 bases, and 5 bases lay outside the gene matches.

Ten or more counts support this clonotype. The V call is TRBV10-3, the J call TRBJ2-7; D uncertain. This CDR3 comprises 12 residues. V dropped 3 bases and J dropped 0 bases, with 3 bases sitting between them. Germline CDR1 and CDR2: ENHRY and SYGVKD. Here the CDR3 reads CAISDNSYEQYF. The CDR3 DNA reads as TGTGCCATCAGTGACAACTCCTACGAGCAGTACTTC.

This clonotype was detected ten times or more. The chain combines TRBV3-1 with TRBJ1-6; D is ambiguous. Germline V gene data show CDR1 as LGHDT and CDR2 as YNNKEL (reference sequence). This CDR3 is built from 15 residues. Trimming pared 2 bases from V and 4 bases from J, leaving 9 bases between. The CDR3 here is CASSQYIDYNSPLHF. CDR3 in DNA: TGTGCCAGCAGCCAATACATCGATTATAATTCACCCCTCCACTTT.

Only a few counts were recorded for this clonotype. V is TRBV5-6 and J is TRBJ1-2; tentatively, D is TRBD1 (5 bases). Germline-derived CDR1 and CDR2 are SGHDT and YYEEEE. The CDR3 runs 12 residues. Trimming took 1 base from V and 13 from J, leaving 14 bases between them. This CDR3 is CASSLLGGAGTF. DNA of the CDR3: TGTGCCAGCAGCTTGTTAGGAGGGGCTGGCACCTTC.

With respect to this clonotype: This clone may be a read error of a much larger clone one base away. V usage is TRBV7-9 and J usage is TRBJ2-7, with D unclear. The germline V gene has CDR1 SEHNR and CDR2 FQNEAQ (reference sequence). This CDR3 region has 14 residues. Trimming cost V 5 bases and J 2 bases, with 13 bases left between them. DNA for the CDR3: TGTGCCAGCAGCCCCGAGGTTACCACCTACGAGCAGTACTTC. Amino acid sequence: CASSPEVTTYEQYF.

In this sample, this clonotype turned up many times. The CDR3: CASSPDNSPLHF. CDR3 DNA: TGTGCCAGCTCACCAGATAATTCACCCCTCCACTTT. This chain links TRBV18 with TRBJ1-6; D is undetermined. The CDR3 sequence is 12 residues long. Deletions cut 2 bases from V and 5 bases from J, with 1 base between. Germline V CDR1 and CDR2: KGHSH, LQKENI.

This clonotype was seen many times. The rearrangement links TRBV14 to TRBJ2-3; D perhaps matches TRBD2 (5 bases). CDR3 length: 14 residues. Germline CDR1 reads SGHDN; CDR2 reads FVKESK. With 4 bases removed from V and 2 bases from J, the gap between germline ends came to 10 bases. DNA for the CDR3: TGTGCCAGCAGCCGCCTACTAGACACAGATACGCAGTATTTT. Translation gives CASSRLLDTDTQYF.

In this sample, this clonotype turned up a few times. A read error may account for a junction end that differs from germline. The chain couples TRBV24-1 to TRBJ2-1; D is unclear. The germline CDR1 and CDR2 sequences are KGHDR and SFDVKD. The length of the CDR3 is 18 residues. CDR3 nucleotide sequence: TGTGCCAGCAGTTTAGTGATCCGGCTAAACTTCTCCTACAATGAGCAGTTCTTC. Its translation: CASSLVIRLNFSYNEQFF.

The sample holds many counts of this clonotype. The chain recombines TRBV6-5 with TRBJ2-5; D is perhaps TRBD1 (7 bases). V lost 0 bases and J 0 bases, leaving 14 bases between the germline ends. CDR1 MNHEY and CDR2 SVGAGI come from the germline V gene. The CDR3 loop spans 17 amino acids. The DNA for the CDR3 is TGTGCCAGCAGTTACTCCCAGGGGGGATGGTACCAAGAGACCCAGTACTTC. Its protein is CASSYSQGGWYQETQYF.

Concerning this clonotype: A much larger clone differs from this one at a single base, so this may be a read error. The J gene is TRBJ1-5, the V gene TRBV12-3 or TRBV12-4; the match to TRBD1 covers 10 bases. Trimming took 8 bases from V and 4 from J; bases not matched to a gene: 8. CDR3 length: 15 residues. The CDR3 DNA reads as TGTGCCAGCGGGTTTGACAGGGGGCGGAATCAGCCCCAGCATTTT. Protein sequence: CASGFDRGRNQPQHF.

This clonotype was seen a handful of times. The rearrangement uses TRBV27 and TRBJ2-7; TRBD2 matches 7 bases. Germline-derived CDR1 and CDR2 are MNHEY and SMNVEV (reference sequence). J was trimmed by 4 bases and V by 6 bases; bases with no gene match: 9. The CDR3 has 14 amino acids. CDR3: CASRDWEGRYEQYF. In nucleotides, the CDR3 is TGTGCCAGCAGGGATTGGGAGGGCCGATACGAGCAGTACTTC.

This clonotype came up many times. The chain employs TRBV15 and TRBJ2-3; a possible D gene is TRBD2 (7 bases). The CDR3 consists of 15 residues. V gave up 2 bases and J gave up 4 bases, with 13 bases separating them. In germline, CDR1 is LNHNV, CDR2 YYDKDF (reference sequence). This chain's CDR3 is CATSRQGRGSDTQYF. The CDR3 bases are TGTGCCACCAGCAGACAGGGGAGGGGATCAGATACGCAGTATTTT.